This TCR beta chain is drawn from a study of human T cells and chemical hapten exposure. Study-level background: TCR yields differed between samples (mainly from small differences in pooled library volume).

Described time point: patch test 2, 6 weeks after DPC sensitization. The treatment: therapeutic diphenylcyclopropenone sensitization with weekly scalp DPC. Those who donated were patients with alopecia, 18 to 70 years of age, and suitable for DPC. Findings and limits, study-wide: The donors suffered from alopecia, so their immune response may not match that of healthy people.

As processed by the authors: Counts of TCRs in each sample centred on a median of around 92,000 and extended from about 20,000 to 690,000. TCRdb processed the RACE reads anew with MiXCR; each CDR3 protein has one entry. TCRdb, rather than the study authors, made the V and J calls. The data show approximately 350,000 distinct CDR3 sequences, roughly 6% seen once. This clonotype was detected ten times or more. Antigen unknown. The sequencing used whole blood, collected in connection with sensitization to the hapten diphenylcyclopropenone (DPC). This receptor was taken from a woman aged 18-30 years with alopecia areata. Some clones in this sample may be carry-over from other donors' samples.

The CDR3 DNA reads TGCAGCGTCCTTACAACATCTGGGGCCAACGTCCTGACTTTC. Encoded protein: CSVLTTSGANVLTF. The chain employs TRBV29-1 and TRBJ2-6, with no clear D. CDR3 size: 14 residues. Per the germline V gene, CDR1 is SQVTM and CDR2 is ANQGSEA. V was clipped by 6 bases and J by 1 base, with 10 bases between them. Drawing the rest from reference TRBV29-1 and TRBJ2-6, the complete variable domain is SAVISQKPSRDICQRGTSLTIQCQVDSQVTMMFWYRQQPGQSLTLIATANQGSEATYESGFVIDKFPISRPNLTFSTLTVSNMSPEDSSIYLCSVLTTSGANVLTFGAGSRLTVL.